The 28 T cell receptor beta chains listed next were all sequenced from one sample in a study of regulatory T cells in long-lasting Graves disease. Researchers made TCR beta libraries by using iRepertoire HTBI primers and running Arm-PCR on CDR3 regions. From the multiplex PCR reads, TCRdb called clonotypes with MiXCR, one entry per CDR3 protein. The sample gives roughly 400,000 distinct CDR3 sequences, about 21% of which show up once; more than 13% is in the top ten. Time point given: persistent/refractory GD, antithyroid drugs over 5 years with positive TRAb. Generation of the TCR library employed RNA extracted from PBMCs. The starting material was peripheral blood mononuclear cells (PBMCs), obtained when the disease was refractory, from a patient treated with antithyroid drugs. All receptors derive from a female donor with Graves disease.

This clonotype appeared many times. An end of the junction differs from the germline gene, which may be a read error. The J gene is TRBJ2-7, the V gene TRBV5-1; D gene uncertain. In germline, CDR1 is SGHRS, CDR2 YFSETQ. The CDR3 consists of 14 residues. The CDR3 DNA sequence: TGTGCCAGCAGTTTGGTGGGAACAACCTACGAGCAGTACTTC. The encoded protein is CASSLVGTTYEQYF.

The chain employs TRBV29-1 and TRBJ1-5; possible D gene TRBD1, 5 bases. The CDR3 extends over 13 amino acids. V lost 5 bases to trimming and J lost 0 bases, with 8 bases between them. Germline lookup yields CDR1 SQVTM and CDR2 ANQGSEA. For the CDR3, the DNA is TGCAGCGTTAGACAGAATAGCAATCAGCCCCAGCATTTT. It specifies CSVRQNSNQPQHF.

This clonotype was observed a few times. V and J are TRBV11-2 and TRBJ2-2; no clear D gene. With 5 bases removed from V and 0 bases from J, the gap between germline ends came to 10 bases. The germline V gene encodes CDR1 SGHAT and CDR2 FQNNGV. This CDR3 region has 15 residues. As DNA, the CDR3 is TGTGCCAGCAGCCTCCGGACGGCGAACACCGGGGAGCTGTTTTTT. Its protein product is CASSLRTANTGELFF.

This clonotype was recorded many times. This sequence joins TRBV11-2 and TRBJ2-3; D not certain. The V end lost 0 bases, the J end lost 6 bases, and 7 bases lay between the germline ends. This CDR3 contains 13 residues. Germline lookup yields CDR1 SGHAT and CDR2 FQNNGV. The CDR3 bases are TGTGCCAGCAGCTTAGATCCTGGTGATACGCAGTATTTT. Its protein product is CASSLDPGDTQYF.

This chain connects TRBV20-1 to TRBJ1-5, with 9 positions matching TRBD1. Germline lookup yields CDR1 DFQATT and CDR2 SNEGSKA (reference sequence). V gave up 5 bases and J gave up 7 bases; unmatched junction bases: 3. This CDR3 is 12 amino acids long. CDR3 protein: CSAGQGRQPQHF. The CDR3 DNA reads TGCAGTGCTGGACAGGGGCGACAGCCCCAGCATTTT.

This clonotype turned up a few times. V is TRBV18 and J is TRBJ2-3; D is ambiguous. This CDR3 region has 14 residues. Germline-derived CDR1 and CDR2 are KGHSH and LQKENI. The V and J ends lost 3 bases and 4 bases respectively, with 11 bases between them. The CDR3, as DNA: TGTGCCAGCTCACCGACCGTGGTTGCAGATACGCAGTATTTT. Encoded protein: CASSPTVVADTQYF. The full variable domain, rest sourced from reference TRBV18 and TRBJ2-3, is NAGVMQNPRHLVRRRGQEARLRCSPMKGHSHVYWYRQLPEEGLKFMVYLQKENIIDESGMPKERFSAEFPKEGPSILRIQQVVRGDSAAYFCASSPTVVADTQYFGPGTRLTVL.

This clonotype came up a few times. This rearrangement joins TRBV5-6 to TRBJ1-6; D gene unclear. CDR3 size: 15 residues. Looked up from germline, CDR1 is SGHDT and CDR2 is YYEEEE. With 3 bases removed from V and 1 base from J, the gap between germline ends came to 8 bases. The CDR3 is CASSWTESYNSPLHF. CDR3 in DNA: TGTGCCAGCAGCTGGACGGAATCCTATAATTCACCCCTCCACTTT.

This clonotype has a count of ten or more. This chain links TRBV12-3 or TRBV12-4 with TRBJ2-2; 11 bases match TRBD2. V lost 7 bases to trimming and J lost 6 bases; unmatched junction nucleotides: 7. CDR3 length equals 15 residues. The CDR3 DNA reads as TGTGCCAGCACCACACTAGCGGGAGAGGCCGGGGAGCTGTTTTTT. Translation gives CASTTLAGEAGELFF.

This clonotype was observed many times. The CDR3 region has the DNA TGTGCCAGCAGTAGACGATGGTTGGAGACCCAGTACTTC. Translated, it gives CASSRRWLETQYF. The rearrangement joins TRBV28 to TRBJ2-5, with D unclear. The V end was cut by 5 bases, the J end by 5 bases, with 12 bases between. CDR1 and CDR2 from the germline V gene are MDHEN and SYDVKM. This CDR3 is built from 13 residues. Looking up the rest from reference TRBV28 and TRBJ2-5 gives the full variable domain: DVKVTQSSRYLVKRTGEKVFLECVQDMDHENMFWYRQDPGLGLRLIYFSYDVKMKEKGDIPEGYSVSREKKERFSLILESASTNQTSMYLCASSRRWLETQYFGPGTRLLVL.

This clonotype was recorded at least ten times. The chain recombines TRBV27 with TRBJ2-2, with D uncertain. Germline values: CDR1 MNHEY, CDR2 SMNVEV (reference sequence). V was cut by 3 bases and J by 4 bases, with 6 bases left in between. CDR3 length: 13 residues. For the CDR3, the DNA is TGTGCCAGCAGTTTTAGGGTCACCGGGGAGCTGTTTTTT. It is translated as CASSFRVTGELFF.

This chain links TRBV9 with TRBJ2-7, with D hard to call. V shed 0 bases and J shed 7 bases, with 26 bases lying between them. The length of the CDR3 is 18 residues. The V gene's germline CDR1 is SGDLS and CDR2 YYNGEE. This chain's CDR3 is CASSVAPGIVAGAREQYF. For the CDR3, the DNA is TGTGCCAGCAGCGTAGCCCCTGGAATAGTAGCTGGAGCAAGGGAGCAGTACTTC.

This clonotype came up many times. CDR3 region: CASSFWELDSPLHF. The CDR3 DNA is TGTGCCAGCAGTTTTTGGGAGCTCGATTCACCCCTCCACTTT. The V and J genes are TRBV28 and TRBJ1-6; D not resolved. Germline V gene sequence: CDR1 MDHEN, CDR2 SYDVKM. This CDR3 is 14 amino acids long. V dropped 3 bases and J dropped 8 bases, with 11 bases sitting between them.

This clonotype was found a few times. V usage is TRBV5-6 and J usage is TRBJ2-2; D not certain. Germline CDR1 and CDR2: SGHDT and YYEEEE. Deletions cut 1 base from V and 4 bases from J, with 5 bases between. The CDR3 totals 13 residues. DNA for the CDR3: TGTGCCAGCAGCTTGCGGTTCACCGGGGAGCTGTTTTTT. Its protein is CASSLRFTGELFF.

In this sample, this clonotype turned up a few times. The V and J genes are TRBV29-1 and TRBJ2-3; D may be TRBD1 (5 bases). V shed 3 bases and J shed 10 bases, with 17 bases lying between them. CDR1 SQVTM and CDR2 ANQGSEA come from the germline V gene. This CDR3 region has 13 residues. CDR3 nucleotides: TGCAGCGTTGAGTACATTCAGGGTCAAGCGCAGTATTTT. It encodes CSVEYIQGQAQYF.

This clonotype was recorded at least ten times. The DNA of the CDR3 is TGTGCCAGCAGTTCATTGGGGTTGGAGGAACGGGAGACCCAGTACTTC. This gives the protein CASSSLGLEERETQYF. The V and J genes are TRBV27 and TRBJ2-5; possible D gene TRBD2, 5 bases. Germline V gives CDR1 MNHEY, CDR2 SMNVEV (reference sequence). The CDR3 length is 16 residues. V shed 4 bases and J shed 5 bases, with 20 bases lying between them.

Comments on this clonotype: A read error is possible here, since a much larger clone lies one base away. This chain connects TRBV12-3 or TRBV12-4 to TRBJ2-5; D is perhaps TRBD1 or TRBD2 (5 bases each). The CDR3 runs to 13 residues. In DNA form, the CDR3 reads TGTACCAGCAGTTTCGGCCCGGGGCCCCTGAAATACTTC. It translates to CTSSFGPGPLKYF.

This clonotype was seen a handful of times. The chain employs TRBV7-9 and TRBJ1-1, with 9 bases aligning to TRBD1. V dropped 5 bases and J dropped 8; count of bases not matched to a gene: 12. Per the germline V gene, CDR1 is SEHNR and CDR2 is FQNEAQ (reference sequence). This CDR3 has 15 amino acids. CDR3 loop: CASSPRKTGTGEAFF. For the CDR3, the DNA is TGTGCCAGCAGCCCCCGGAAAACCGGGACAGGGGAAGCTTTCTTT.

A word on this clonotype: A read error may explain this, as a much larger clone is one base away. The gene calls are TRBV12-3 or TRBV12-4 and TRBJ1-5, with D perhaps matching TRBD1 (6 bases). CDR3 length equals 15 residues. This CDR3 reads CASKLQGFGNRPQHF. The CDR3 DNA follows: TGTGCCAGCAAACTACAGGGTTTCGGCAATCGGCCCCAGCATTTT.

This clonotype was detected many times. The chain combines TRBV6-1 with TRBJ2-7; 7 positions match TRBD1. Germline trimming cut 6 bases from V and 6 bases from J; bases unmatched to any gene: 11. The CDR3 runs 14 residues. Germline lookup yields CDR1 MNHNS and CDR2 SASEGT. The CDR3, as DNA: TGTGCCAGCAGAGATAGGACAGGCAGGCTCGAGCAGTACTTC. Amino acids: CASRDRTGRLEQYF.

This clonotype appeared many times. The chain couples TRBV2 to TRBJ1-1; D may be TRBD1 (5 bases). The CDR3 sequence is 14 residues long. The V gene's germline CDR1 is SNHLY and CDR2 FYNNEI. Between the trimmed V and J ends, which lost 5 bases and 2 bases, there was a span of 12 bases. The CDR3 sequence is CASSPQGTNTEAFF. Written as DNA, the CDR3 is TGTGCCAGCAGTCCCCAGGGAACTAACACTGAAGCTTTCTTT.

This clonotype was counted only a few times. In this CDR3 the conserved last residue, phenylalanine or tryptophan, is missing, so a read error is likely. The V gene is TRBV10-3, the J gene TRBJ1-5, with D uncertain. Germline CDR1 reads ENHRY; CDR2 reads SYGVKD. The CDR3 sequence is 17 residues long. V was cut by 11 bases and J by 0 bases, with 23 bases left in between. CDR3 DNA: TGTGCCGGTCCGGAGGCCGGAGTCCTATTTAGCAATCAGCCCCAGCATCTT. It specifies CAGPEAGVLFSNQPQHL.

V usage is TRBV7-9 and J usage is TRBJ2-2; D is uncertain. The CDR3 has 16 residues. V lost 10 bases, J lost 7 bases, and 25 bases lay in between. The V gene's germline CDR1 is SEHNR and CDR2 FQNEAQ (reference sequence). This chain's CDR3 is CAITNFDPSVSGELFF. In DNA, the CDR3 is TGTGCCATCACGAACTTTGACCCCAGCGTCAGCGGGGAGCTGTTTTTT. Full variable domain (remainder filled in from reference TRBV7-9 and TRBJ2-2): DTGVSQNPRHKITKRGQNVTFRCDPISEHNRLYWYRQTLGQGPEFLTYFQNEAQLEKSRLLSDRFSAERPKGSFSTLEIQRTEQGDSAMYLCAITNFDPSVSGELFFGEGSRLTVL.

J is TRBJ2-3 and V is TRBV5-8, with D perhaps TRBD2 (5 bases). Trimming removed 2 bases from V and 4 bases from J, with 11 bases in between. The germline gives CDR1 SGHTS, CDR2 YDEGEE. This CDR3 contains 14 residues. CDR3 sequence: CASSFEGLADTQYF. The CDR3 coding sequence is TGTGCCAGCAGCTTCGAGGGTCTGGCAGATACGCAGTATTTT.

This clonotype came up many times. This chain uses TRBV28 with TRBJ2-1, with D possibly TRBD1 on 6 matching bases. Germline CDR1 reads MDHEN; CDR2 reads SYDVKM. With 3 bases removed from V and 4 bases from J, the gap between germline ends came to 19 bases. CDR3 size: 17 residues. CDR3 in amino acids: CASSLRLQGNTYNEQFF. Here the CDR3 DNA reads TGTGCCAGCAGTTTGAGGCTTCAGGGGAACACATACAATGAGCAGTTCTTC.

V usage is TRBV7-2 and J usage is TRBJ2-7; 7 nucleotides line up with TRBD2. With 2 bases clipped from V and 2 bases from J, the junction kept 9 bases outside the gene matches. This CDR3 contains 16 residues. Looked up from germline, CDR1 is SGHTA and CDR2 is FQGNSA. The CDR3 DNA is TGTGCCAGCAGCTTACAATCTGGCGGGAGCGCCTACGAGCAGTACTTC. It codes for CASSLQSGGSAYEQYF.

The CDR3 region has the DNA TGTGCCAGCAGCTTAGTTTTGTATGGGACTAGCGGTGGGCCCTACGAGCAGTACTTC. Its translation: CASSLVLYGTSGGPYEQYF. The chain joins TRBV11-1 to TRBJ2-7; 11 bases align to TRBD2. There are 19 residues in the CDR3. Germline CDR1 is SGHAT and CDR2 is FQDESV (reference sequence). The V and J ends lost 1 base and 2 bases, in that order; junction bases with no gene match: 13.

The gene calls are TRBV20-1 and TRBJ2-2, with TRBD1 as a possible D gene (5 bases). CDR3 length: 14 amino acids. Deletions cut 5 bases from V and 7 bases from J, with 17 bases between. Germline assignment: CDR1 DFQATT and CDR2 SNEGSKA (reference sequence). CDR3 sequence (DNA): TGCAGTGCTTCCCAGACAGCCGATGGCGGGGAGCTGTTTTTT. It encodes CSASQTADGGELFF.

A few counts support this clonotype. The rearrangement uses TRBV29-1 and TRBJ1-1; D may be TRBD1 (6 bases). CDR1 SQVTM and CDR2 ANQGSEA come from the germline V gene. V was cut by 3 bases and J by 3 bases, with 14 bases left in between. This CDR3 is 14 amino acids long. CDR3 amino acids: CSVDEAGEDTEAFF. CDR3 bases: TGCAGCGTTGACGAGGCAGGGGAGGACACTGAAGCTTTCTTT.